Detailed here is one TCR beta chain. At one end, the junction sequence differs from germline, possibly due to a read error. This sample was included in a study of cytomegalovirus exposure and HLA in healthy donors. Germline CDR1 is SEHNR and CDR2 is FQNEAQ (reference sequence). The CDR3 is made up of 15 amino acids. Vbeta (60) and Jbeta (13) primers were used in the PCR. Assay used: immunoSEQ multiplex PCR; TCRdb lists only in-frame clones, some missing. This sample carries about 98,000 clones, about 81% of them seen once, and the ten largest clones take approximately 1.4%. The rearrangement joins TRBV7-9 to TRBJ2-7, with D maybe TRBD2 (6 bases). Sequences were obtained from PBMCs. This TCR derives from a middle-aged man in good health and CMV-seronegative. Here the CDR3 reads CSSSLVEGPSYEQYF. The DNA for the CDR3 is TGTTCCAGCAGCTTAGTGGAGGGACCCTCCTACGAGCAGTACTTC. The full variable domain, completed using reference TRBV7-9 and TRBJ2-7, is DTGVSQNPRHKITKRGQNVTFRCDPISEHNRLYWYRQTLGQGPEFLTYFQNEAQLEKSRLLSDRFSAERPKGSFSTLEIQRTEQGDSAMYLCSSSLVEGPSYEQYFGPGTRLTVT.